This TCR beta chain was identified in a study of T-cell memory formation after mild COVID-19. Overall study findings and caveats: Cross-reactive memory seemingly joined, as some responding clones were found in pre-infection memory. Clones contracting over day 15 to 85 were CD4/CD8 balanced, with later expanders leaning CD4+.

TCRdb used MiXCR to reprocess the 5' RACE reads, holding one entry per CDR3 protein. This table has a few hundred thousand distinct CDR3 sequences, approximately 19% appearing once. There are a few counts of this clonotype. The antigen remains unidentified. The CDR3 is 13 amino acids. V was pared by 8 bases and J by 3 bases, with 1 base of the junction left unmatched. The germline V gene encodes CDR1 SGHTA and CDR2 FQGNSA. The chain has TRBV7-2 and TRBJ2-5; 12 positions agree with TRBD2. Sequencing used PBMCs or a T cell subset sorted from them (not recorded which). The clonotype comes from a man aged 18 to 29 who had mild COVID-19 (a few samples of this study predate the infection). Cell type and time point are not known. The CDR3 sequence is CASPSGREETQYF. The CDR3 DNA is TGTGCCAGCCCTAGCGGGAGGGAAGAGACCCAGTACTTC.